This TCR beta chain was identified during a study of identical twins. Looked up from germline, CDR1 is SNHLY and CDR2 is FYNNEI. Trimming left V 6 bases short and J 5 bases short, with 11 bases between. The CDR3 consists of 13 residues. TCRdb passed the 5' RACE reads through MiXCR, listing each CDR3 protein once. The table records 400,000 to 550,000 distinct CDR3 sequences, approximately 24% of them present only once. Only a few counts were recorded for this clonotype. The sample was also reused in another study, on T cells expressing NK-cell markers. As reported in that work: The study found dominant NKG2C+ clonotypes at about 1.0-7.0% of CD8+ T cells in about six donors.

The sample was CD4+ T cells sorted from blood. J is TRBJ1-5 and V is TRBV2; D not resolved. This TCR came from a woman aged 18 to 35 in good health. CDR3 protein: CASSPDIDQPQHF. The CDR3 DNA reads TGTGCCAGCAGCCCGGATATTGATCAGCCCCAGCATTTT. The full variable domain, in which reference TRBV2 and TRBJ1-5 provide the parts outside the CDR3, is EPEVTQTPSHQVTQMGQEVILRCVPISNHLYFYWYRQILGQKVEFLVSFYNNEISEKSEIFDDQFSVERPDGSNFTLKIRSTKLEDSAMYFCASSPDIDQPQHFGDGTRLSIL.